In its sample, the clone carrying this T cell receptor beta chain is medium-sized. Its antigen remains unknown. Generated by immunoSEQ multiplex PCR, the TCRdb table keeps only in-frame clones and is missing some. The data hold 20,000 to 25,000 clones, with around 72% observed a single time. The data are from a study of OX40 agonist ivuxolimab in advanced cancers. About the research overall: Patients received ivuxolimab, an agonistic anti-OX40 (CD134) antibody.

Study results and caveats: Clonal expansion was among the lowest in partial responders at 0.1-3.0 mg/kg, especially CD8+.

The sequencing used CD4+ or CD8+ T cells sorted from blood, collected in a trial of the OX40 agonist ivuxolimab. The TCR was taken from an adult with an advanced solid tumor such as melanoma, head and neck, liver or kidney cancer.

DNA of the CDR3: TGTGCCAGCAGCTTATGGGGTTCCTACGAGCAGTACTTC. Amino acids: CASSLWGSYEQYF. The chain links TRBV13 to TRBJ2-7; D is unclear. Germline CDR1 reads PRHDT; CDR2 reads FYEKMQ (reference sequence). V was shortened by 2 bases and J by 1 base, with 6 bases between the two germline ends. This CDR3 spans 13 amino acids.